This is a list of T cell receptor beta chains from one sample in a study of CD8 T cells in Susac syndrome. TCRdb called the immunoSEQ multiplex PCR reads again in MiXCR, with one record for every CDR3 protein. The data show 170,000 or so distinct CDR3 sequences, 90% to 96% seen once. The sequenced material came from CD4+ T cells from PBMCs. These receptors were obtained from a human donor with Susac syndrome. Each CDR3 is given with its conserved first and last residue. Each record gives: D gene, J gene, V gene, CDR3 DNA, CDR3 protein. D genes are given only for firm matches.

>NA|TRBJ2-5|TRBV24-1
TGTGCCACCAGTGGCTGGGGGGAAGGACAAGAGACCCAGTACTTC
CATSGWGEGQETQYF
>NA|TRBJ2-6|TRBV27
TGTGCCAGCAGTTTATGGTCCGGGGCTGGGGCCAACGTCCTGACTTTC
CASSLWSGAGANVLTF
>TRBD1|TRBJ2-3|TRBV6-5
TGTGCCAGCAGTTCTCGGACAGGTGGCACAGATACGCAGTATTTT
CASSSRTGGTDTQYF
>NA|TRBJ1-5|TRBV19
TGTGCCAGTAGTATGCCAGGGGGCAATCAGCCCCAGCATTTT
CASSMPGGNQPQHF
>NA|TRBJ2-1|TRBV29-1
TGCAGCGTTGATCAGGGCCTAGTGTTCTTC
CSVDQGLVFF
>TRBD1|TRBJ2-2|TRBV7-8
TGTGCCAGCAGCTTTCGTCGGCAGGGGGCCGGCGGGGAGCTGTTTTTT
CASSFRRQGAGGELFF
>TRBD2|TRBJ2-1|TRBV7-6
TGTGCCAGCAGCTTAGAAGGGACTAGCGGGAGAGGGGGTGAGCAGTTCTTC
CASSLEGTSGRGGEQFF
>NA|TRBJ1-5|TRBV19
TGTGCCAGTAGTATCGGGGCAGGGGATCAGCCCCAGCATTTT
CASSIGAGDQPQHF
>TRBD2|TRBJ2-7|TRBV14
TGTGCCAGCAGCCAAGGCCCCGGACTAGCGGGAGGTAACGAGCAGTACTTC
CASSQGPGLAGGNEQYF
>NA|TRBJ1-2|TRBV2
TGTGCCAGCAGACGGACAGAAGGGGACTATGGCTACACCTTC
CASRRTEGDYGYTF